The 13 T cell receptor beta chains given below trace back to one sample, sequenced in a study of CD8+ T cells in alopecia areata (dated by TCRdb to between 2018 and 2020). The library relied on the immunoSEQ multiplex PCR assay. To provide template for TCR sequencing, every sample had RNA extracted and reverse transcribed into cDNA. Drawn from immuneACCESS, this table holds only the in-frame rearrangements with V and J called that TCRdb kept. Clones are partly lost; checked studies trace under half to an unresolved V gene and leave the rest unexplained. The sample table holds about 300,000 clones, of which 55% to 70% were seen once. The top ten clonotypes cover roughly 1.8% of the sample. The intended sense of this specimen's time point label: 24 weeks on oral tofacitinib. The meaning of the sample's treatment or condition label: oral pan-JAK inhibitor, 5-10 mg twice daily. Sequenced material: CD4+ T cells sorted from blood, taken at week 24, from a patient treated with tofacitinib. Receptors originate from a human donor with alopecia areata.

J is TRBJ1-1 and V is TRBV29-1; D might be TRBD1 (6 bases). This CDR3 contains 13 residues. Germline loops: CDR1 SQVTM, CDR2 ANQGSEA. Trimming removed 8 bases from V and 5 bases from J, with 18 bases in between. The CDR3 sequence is CSTRGGLITEAFF. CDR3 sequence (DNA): TGCAGCACCCGGGGGGGGCTAATAACTGAAGCTTTCTTT.

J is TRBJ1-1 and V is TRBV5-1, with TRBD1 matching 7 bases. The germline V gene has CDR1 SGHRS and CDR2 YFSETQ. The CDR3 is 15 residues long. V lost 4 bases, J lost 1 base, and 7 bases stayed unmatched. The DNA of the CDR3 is TGCGCCAGCAGCCCAACAGGGACAGCGAACACTGAAGCTTTCTTT. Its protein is CASSPTGTANTEAFF.

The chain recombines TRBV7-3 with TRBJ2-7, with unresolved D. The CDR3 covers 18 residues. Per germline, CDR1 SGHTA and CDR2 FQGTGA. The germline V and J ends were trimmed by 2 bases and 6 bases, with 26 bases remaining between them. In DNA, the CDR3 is TGTGCCAGCAGCTTATGCATTTCTTGGGTGGACCTGACGGGCGAGCAGTACTTC. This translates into CASSLCISWVDLTGEQYF.

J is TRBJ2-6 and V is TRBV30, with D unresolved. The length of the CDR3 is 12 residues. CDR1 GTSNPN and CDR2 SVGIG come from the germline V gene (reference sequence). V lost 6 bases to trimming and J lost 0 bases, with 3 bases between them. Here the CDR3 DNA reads TGTGCCTGCCCCTCTGGGGCCAACGTCCTGACTTTC. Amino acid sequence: CACPSGANVLTF.

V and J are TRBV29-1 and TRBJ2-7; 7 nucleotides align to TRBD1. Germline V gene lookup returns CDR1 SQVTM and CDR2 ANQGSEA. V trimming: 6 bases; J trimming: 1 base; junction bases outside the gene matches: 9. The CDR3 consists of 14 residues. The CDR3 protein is CSVDLTGASYEQYF. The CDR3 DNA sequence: TGCAGCGTCGATTTAACAGGGGCTTCCTACGAGCAGTACTTC.

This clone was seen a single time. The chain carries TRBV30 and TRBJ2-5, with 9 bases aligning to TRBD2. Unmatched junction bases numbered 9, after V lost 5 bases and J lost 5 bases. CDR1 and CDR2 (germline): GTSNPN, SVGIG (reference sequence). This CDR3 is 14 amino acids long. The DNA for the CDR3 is TGTGCCTGGGGAATTAGCGGGGGCTTTGAGACCCAGTACTTC. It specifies CAWGISGGFETQYF.

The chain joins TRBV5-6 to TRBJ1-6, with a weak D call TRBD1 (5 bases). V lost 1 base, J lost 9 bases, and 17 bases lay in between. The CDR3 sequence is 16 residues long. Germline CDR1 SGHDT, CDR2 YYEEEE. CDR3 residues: CASSLYPENQGSPLHF. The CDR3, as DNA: TGTGCCAGCAGCTTGTATCCAGAGAACCAGGGTTCACCCCTCCACTTT.

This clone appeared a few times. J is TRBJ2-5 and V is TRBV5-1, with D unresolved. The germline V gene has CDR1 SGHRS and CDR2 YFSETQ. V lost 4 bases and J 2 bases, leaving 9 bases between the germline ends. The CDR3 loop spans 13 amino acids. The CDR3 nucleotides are TGCGCCAGCAGCGTCGACTCGCAAGAGACCCAGTACTTC. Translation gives CASSVDSQETQYF.

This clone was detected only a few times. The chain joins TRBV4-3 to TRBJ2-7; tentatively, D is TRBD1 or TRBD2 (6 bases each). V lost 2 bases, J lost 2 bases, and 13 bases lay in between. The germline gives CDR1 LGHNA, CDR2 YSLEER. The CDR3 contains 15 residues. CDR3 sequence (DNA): TGCGCCAGCAGCCAAACCGGGGGCCTTCCCTACGAGCAGTACTTC. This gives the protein CASSQTGGLPYEQYF.

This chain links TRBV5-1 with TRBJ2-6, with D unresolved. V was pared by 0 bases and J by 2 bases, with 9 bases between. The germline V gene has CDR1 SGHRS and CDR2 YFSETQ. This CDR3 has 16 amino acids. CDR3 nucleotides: TGCGCCAGCAGCTTGGGTTGGGGTGCTGGGGCCAACGTCCTGACTTTC. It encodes CASSLGWGAGANVLTF.

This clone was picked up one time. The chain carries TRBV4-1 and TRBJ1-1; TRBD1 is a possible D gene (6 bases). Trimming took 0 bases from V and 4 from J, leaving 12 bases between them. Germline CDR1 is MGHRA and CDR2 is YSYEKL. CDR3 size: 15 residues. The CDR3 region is CASSQDGGAGTEAFF. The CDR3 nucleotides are TGCGCCAGCAGCCAAGACGGGGGGGCGGGCACTGAAGCTTTCTTT.

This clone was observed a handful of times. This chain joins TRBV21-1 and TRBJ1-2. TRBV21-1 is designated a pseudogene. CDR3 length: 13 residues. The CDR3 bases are TGTGCCAGCAGGGTGTTCCGCTCGGACGGCTACACCTTC. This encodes CASRVFRSDGYTF.

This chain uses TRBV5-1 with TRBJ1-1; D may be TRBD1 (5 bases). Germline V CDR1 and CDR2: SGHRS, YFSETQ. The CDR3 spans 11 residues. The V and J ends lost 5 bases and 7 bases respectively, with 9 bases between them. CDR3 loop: CASRGTDEAFF. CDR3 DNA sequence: TGCGCCAGCAGGGGGACGGATGAAGCTTTCTTT.